The entry that follows covers one TCR beta chain sequence. Its antigen is as yet unknown. Profiled with immunoSEQ multiplex PCR; TCRdb holds only in-frame clones, not every one. The sample has under 150,000 clones, around 87% seen once. The data are from a study of OX40 agonist ivuxolimab in advanced cancers. Study results and limitations: People who partly responded at 0.1-3.0 mg/kg had some of the least clonal expansion seen. Compared with CD4+, CD8+ T cells on average had more expanded clones.

Germline CDR1 reads SGDLS; CDR2 reads YYNGEE. The CDR3 length is 14 residues. The junction had 2 bases not matched to a gene; V was cut back by 3 bases and J by 4 bases. The sample was CD4+ or CD8+ T cells sorted from blood, taken in a trial of the OX40 agonist ivuxolimab. The chain uses TRBV9 and TRBJ1-4, with 8 bases that match TRBD1. This receptor was obtained from an adult with an advanced solid tumor such as melanoma, head and neck, liver or kidney cancer. DNA for the CDR3: TGTGCCAGCAGCGAGACAGGGGTTAATGAAAAACTGTTTTTT. Translating it yields CASSETGVNEKLFF.